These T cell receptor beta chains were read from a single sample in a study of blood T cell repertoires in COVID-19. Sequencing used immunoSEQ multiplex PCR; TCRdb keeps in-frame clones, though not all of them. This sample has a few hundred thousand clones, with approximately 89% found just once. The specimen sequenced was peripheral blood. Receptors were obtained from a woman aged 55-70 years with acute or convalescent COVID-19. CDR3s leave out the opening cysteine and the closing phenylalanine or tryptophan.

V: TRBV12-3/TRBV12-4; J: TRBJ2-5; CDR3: ASSPKQETQY
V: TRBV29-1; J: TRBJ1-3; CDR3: SVIWADSGNTIY
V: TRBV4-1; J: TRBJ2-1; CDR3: ASSPPGILLVDEQF
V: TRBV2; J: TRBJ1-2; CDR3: ASTPGQGAGGYT
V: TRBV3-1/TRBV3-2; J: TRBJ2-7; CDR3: ASSRSSGSYEQY
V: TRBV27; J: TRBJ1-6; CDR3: ASSLWSSGVANSPLH
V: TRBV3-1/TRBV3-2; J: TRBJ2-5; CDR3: ASIPGQGGTQY
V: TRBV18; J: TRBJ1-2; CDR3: ASSPGAQGARGYGYT
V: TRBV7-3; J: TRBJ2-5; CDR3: ASSLNPGSAGY
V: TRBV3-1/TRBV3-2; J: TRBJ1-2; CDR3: ASSQVRAYGYT
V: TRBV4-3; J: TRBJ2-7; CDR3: ASSGAGREQY
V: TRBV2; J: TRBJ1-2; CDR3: ASSAGDRDYGYT
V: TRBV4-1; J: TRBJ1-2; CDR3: ASSQDRAYGYT
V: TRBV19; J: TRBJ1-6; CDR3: ASSMRSSYNSPLH
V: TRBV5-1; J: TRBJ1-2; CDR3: ASSLEAGGARAHYT
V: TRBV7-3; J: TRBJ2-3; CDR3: ASSLEGGPDTQY
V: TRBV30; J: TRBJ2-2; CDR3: AWSVPSGRVTGELF
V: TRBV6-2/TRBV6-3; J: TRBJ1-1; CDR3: ASSLDRNEAF
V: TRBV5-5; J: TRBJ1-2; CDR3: ASSSGTEGYT
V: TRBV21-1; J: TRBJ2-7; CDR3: ASRWEGTPSYEQY
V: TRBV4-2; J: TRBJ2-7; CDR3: ASSQGAGSSYEQY
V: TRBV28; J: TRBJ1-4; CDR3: ASSFGEKLF
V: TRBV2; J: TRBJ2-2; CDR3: ASSESPLTGELF
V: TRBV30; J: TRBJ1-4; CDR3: AWSVGTNEKLF
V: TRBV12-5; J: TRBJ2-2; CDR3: ASAQLAHTGELF
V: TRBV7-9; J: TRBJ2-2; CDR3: ASSGRTGIPGELF
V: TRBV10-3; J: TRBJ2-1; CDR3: AIQRELANEQF
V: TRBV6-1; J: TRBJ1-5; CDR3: ASSEAQGVYSNQPQH
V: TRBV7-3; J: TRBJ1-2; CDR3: ASSLLLLTGGPPFRYT
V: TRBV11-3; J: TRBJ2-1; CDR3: ASSLDSWTENRYNEQF
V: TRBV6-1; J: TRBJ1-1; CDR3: ASSRWDSRNTEAF
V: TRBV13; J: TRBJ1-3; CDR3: ASSWPRLDFGNTIY
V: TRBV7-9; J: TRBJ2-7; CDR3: ASSRDRNFREQY
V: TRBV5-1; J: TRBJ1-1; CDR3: ASSIRGSTEAF
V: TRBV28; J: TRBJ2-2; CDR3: ASSLWRYAGELF
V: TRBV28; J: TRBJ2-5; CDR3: ASRPTSGALFLQTQY
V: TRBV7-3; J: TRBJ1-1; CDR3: ASSYRQGLEAF
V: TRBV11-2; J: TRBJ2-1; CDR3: ASSVQGGRYWDEQF
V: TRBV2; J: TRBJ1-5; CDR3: ASSEQGISNQPQH
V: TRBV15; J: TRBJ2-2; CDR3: ATSSPTSGGGNTGELF